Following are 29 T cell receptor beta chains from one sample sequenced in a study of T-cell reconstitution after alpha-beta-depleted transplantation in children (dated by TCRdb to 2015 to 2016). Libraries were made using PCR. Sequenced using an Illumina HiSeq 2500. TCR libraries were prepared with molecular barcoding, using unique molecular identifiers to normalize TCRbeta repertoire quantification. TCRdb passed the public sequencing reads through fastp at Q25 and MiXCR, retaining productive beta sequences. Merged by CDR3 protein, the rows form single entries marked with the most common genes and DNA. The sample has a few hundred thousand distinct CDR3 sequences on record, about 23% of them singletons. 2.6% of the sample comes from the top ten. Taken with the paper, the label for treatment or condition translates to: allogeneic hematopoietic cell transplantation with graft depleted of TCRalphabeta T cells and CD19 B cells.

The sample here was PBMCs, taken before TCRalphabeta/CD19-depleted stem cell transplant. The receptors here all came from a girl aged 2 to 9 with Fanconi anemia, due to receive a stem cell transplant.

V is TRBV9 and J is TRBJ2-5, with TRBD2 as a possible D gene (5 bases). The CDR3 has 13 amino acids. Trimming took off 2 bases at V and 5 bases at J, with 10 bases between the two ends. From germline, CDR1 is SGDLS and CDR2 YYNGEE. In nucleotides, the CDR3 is TGTGCCAGCAGCGTCCCGGGGTCCGAGACCCAGTACTTC. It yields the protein CASSVPGSETQYF.

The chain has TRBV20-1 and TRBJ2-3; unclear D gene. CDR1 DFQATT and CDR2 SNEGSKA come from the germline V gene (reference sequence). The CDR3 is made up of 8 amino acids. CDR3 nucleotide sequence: TGCAGCACAGATACGCAGTATTTT. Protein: CSTDTQYF.

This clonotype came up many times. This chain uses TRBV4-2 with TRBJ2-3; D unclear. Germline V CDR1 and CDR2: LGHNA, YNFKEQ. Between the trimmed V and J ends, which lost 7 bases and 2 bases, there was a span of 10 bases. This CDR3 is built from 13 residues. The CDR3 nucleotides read TGTGCCAGCACGGAAGCGTTCACAGATACGCAGTATTTT. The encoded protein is CASTEAFTDTQYF.

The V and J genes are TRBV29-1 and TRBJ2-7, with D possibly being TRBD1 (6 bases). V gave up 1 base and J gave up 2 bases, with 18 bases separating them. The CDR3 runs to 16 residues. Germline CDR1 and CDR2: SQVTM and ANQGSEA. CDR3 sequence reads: CSVEVTRGFGTYEQYF. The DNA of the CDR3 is TGCAGCGTTGAAGTGACCAGGGGATTTGGGACCTACGAGCAGTACTTC.

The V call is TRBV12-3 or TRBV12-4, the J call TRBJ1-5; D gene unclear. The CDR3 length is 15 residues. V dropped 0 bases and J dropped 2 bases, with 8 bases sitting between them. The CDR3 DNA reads TGTGCCAGCAGTTTAGCAGGGCACGGCAATCAGCCCCAGCATTTT. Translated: CASSLAGHGNQPQHF.

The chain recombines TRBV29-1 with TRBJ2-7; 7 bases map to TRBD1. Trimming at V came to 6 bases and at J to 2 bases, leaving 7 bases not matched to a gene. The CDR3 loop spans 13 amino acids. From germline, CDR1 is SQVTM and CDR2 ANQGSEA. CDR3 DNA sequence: TGCAGCGTGTACGGACAGGTTACCTACGAGCAGTACTTC. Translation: CSVYGQVTYEQYF.

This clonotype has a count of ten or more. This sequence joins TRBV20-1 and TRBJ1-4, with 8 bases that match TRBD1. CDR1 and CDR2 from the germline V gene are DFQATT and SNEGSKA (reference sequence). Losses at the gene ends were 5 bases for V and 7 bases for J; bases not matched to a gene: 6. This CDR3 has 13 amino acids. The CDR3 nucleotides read TGCAGTGCTGTGAGCAGGGGGCTTGAAAAACTGTTTTTT. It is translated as CSAVSRGLEKLFF.

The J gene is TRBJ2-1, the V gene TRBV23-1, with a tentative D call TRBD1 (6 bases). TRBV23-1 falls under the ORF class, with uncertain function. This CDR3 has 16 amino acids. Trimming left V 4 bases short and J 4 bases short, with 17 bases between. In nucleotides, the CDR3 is TGCGCCAGCAGTCGTAAGCCAACCGGGACATACAATGAGCAGTTCTTC. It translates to CASSRKPTGTYNEQFF.

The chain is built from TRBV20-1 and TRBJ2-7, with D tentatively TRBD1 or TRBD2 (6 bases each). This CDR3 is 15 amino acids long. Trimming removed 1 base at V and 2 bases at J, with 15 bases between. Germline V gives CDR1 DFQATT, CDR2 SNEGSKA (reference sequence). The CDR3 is CSARVIAGHPYEQYF. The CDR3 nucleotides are TGCAGTGCTAGAGTCATTGCGGGACACCCCTACGAGCAGTACTTC.

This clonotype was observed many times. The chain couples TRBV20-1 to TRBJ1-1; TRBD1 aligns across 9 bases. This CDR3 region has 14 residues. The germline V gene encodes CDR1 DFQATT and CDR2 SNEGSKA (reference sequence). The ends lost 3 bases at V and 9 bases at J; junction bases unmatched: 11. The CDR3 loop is CSASSDPGTGKAFF. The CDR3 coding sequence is TGCAGTGCTAGTTCCGATCCCGGGACAGGGAAAGCTTTCTTT.

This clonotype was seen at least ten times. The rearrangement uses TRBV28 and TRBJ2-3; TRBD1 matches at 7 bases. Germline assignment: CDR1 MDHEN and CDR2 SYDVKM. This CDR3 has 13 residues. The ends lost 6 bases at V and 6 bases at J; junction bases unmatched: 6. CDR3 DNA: TGTGCCAGCAGATTGACAGGGACCGATACGCAGTATTTT. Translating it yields CASRLTGTDTQYF.

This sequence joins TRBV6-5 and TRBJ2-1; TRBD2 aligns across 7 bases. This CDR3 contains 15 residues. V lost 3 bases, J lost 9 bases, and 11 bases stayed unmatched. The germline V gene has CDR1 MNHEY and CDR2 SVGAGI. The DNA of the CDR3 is TGTGCCAGCAGTTATGGGGGGGGTTTGACGGGTGAGCAGTTCTTC. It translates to CASSYGGGLTGEQFF.

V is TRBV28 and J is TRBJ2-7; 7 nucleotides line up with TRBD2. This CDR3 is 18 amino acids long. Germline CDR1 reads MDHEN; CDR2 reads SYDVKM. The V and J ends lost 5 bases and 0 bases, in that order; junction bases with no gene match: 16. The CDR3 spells CASSNSINSGRGSYEQYF. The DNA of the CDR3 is TGTGCCAGCAGTAACTCAATAAACTCAGGGAGGGGCTCCTACGAGCAGTACTTC.

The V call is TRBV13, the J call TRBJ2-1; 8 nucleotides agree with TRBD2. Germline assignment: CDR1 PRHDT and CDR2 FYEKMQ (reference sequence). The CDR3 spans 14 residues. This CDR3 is CCVSLAGVYNEQFF. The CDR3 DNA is TGTTGTGTGTCCCTAGCGGGTGTCTACAATGAGCAGTTCTTC.

The CDR3 nucleotides are TGCAGCGTTGACGCGACAGGTTTGAACACTGAAGCTTTCTTT. Amino acids: CSVDATGLNTEAFF. This chain uses TRBV29-1 with TRBJ1-1, with D possibly TRBD1 on 6 matching bases. Germline loops: CDR1 SQVTM, CDR2 ANQGSEA. The CDR3 consists of 14 residues. The V end was cut by 3 bases, the J end by 0 bases, with 11 bases between.

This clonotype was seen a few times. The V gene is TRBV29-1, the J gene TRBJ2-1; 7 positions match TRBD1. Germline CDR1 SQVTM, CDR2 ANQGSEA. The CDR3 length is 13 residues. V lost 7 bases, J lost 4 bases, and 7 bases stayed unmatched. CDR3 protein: CSAPGQRYNEQFF. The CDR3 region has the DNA TGCAGCGCCCCGGGACAGCGATACAATGAGCAGTTCTTC.

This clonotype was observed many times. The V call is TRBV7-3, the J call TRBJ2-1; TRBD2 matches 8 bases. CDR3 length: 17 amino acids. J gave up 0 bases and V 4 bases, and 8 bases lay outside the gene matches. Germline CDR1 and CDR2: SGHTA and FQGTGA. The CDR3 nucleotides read TGTGCCAGCAGCTCTCCGGAGCGGGGGAGCTCCTACAATGAGCAGTTCTTC. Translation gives CASSSPERGSSYNEQFF.

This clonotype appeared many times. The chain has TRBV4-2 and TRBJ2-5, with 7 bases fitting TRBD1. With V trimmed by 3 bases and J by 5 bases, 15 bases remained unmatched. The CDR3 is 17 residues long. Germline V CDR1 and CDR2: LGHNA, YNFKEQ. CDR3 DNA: TGTGCCAGCAGCCAGCCCTATGGACAGTCCAGGGGGGAGACCCAGTACTTC. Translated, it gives CASSQPYGQSRGETQYF.

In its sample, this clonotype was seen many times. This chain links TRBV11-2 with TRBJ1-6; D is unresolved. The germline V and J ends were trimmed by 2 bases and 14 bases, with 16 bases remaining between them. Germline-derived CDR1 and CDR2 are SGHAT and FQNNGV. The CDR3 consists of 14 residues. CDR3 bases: TGTGCCAGCAGCTTAACCCCTTCGATTGAATCCCTCCACTTT. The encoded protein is CASSLTPSIESLHF.

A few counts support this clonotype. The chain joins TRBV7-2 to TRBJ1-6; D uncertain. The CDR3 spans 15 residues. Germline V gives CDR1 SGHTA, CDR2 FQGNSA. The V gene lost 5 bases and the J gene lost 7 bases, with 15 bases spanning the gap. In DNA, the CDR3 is TGTGCCAGCAGCCAGTGGGCGCGGAGGAATTCACCCCTCCACTTT. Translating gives CASSQWARRNSPLHF.

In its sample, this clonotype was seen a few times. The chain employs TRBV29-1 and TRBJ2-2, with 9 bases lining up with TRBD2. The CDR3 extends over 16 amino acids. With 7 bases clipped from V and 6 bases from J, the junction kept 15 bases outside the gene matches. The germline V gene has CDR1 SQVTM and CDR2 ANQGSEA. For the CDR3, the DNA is TGCAGCGCCCGTTGGCCGATGGCGGGAGGGCCCGGGGAGCTGTTTTTT. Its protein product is CSARWPMAGGPGELFF.

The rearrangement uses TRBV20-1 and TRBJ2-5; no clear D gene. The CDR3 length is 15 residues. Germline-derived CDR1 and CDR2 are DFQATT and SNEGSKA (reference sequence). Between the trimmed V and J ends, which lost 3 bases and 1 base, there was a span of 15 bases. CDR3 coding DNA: TGCAGTGCTAGTGAAGCACAGAGATTCCAAGAGACCCAGTACTTC. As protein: CSASEAQRFQETQYF.

As DNA, the CDR3 is TGTGCCACAGGGATTGGTGAGCAGTTCTTC. This gives the protein CATGIGEQFF. The chain joins TRBV28 to TRBJ2-1; TRBD1 might be the D (5 bases). Between the trimmed V and J ends, which lost 10 bases and 9 bases, there was a span of 10 bases. Germline lookup yields CDR1 MDHEN and CDR2 SYDVKM. The CDR3 extends over 10 amino acids. The full variable domain, its missing parts supplied by reference TRBV28 and TRBJ2-1, is DVKVTQSSRYLVKRTGEKVFLECVQDMDHENMFWYRQDPGLGLRLIYFSYDVKMKEKGDIPEGYSVSREKKERFSLILESASTNQTSMYLCATGIGEQFFGPGTRLTVL.

CDR3 sequence (DNA): TGTGCCAGCAGCTTACCGCGTCGGGGGGGTCAGGACAATGAGCAGTTCTTC. This encodes CASSLPRRGGQDNEQFF. The rearrangement joins TRBV7-3 to TRBJ2-1, with TRBD2 matching 8 bases. Germline-derived CDR1 and CDR2 are SGHTA and FQGTGA. V lost 2 bases, J lost 5 bases, and 11 bases stayed unmatched. This CDR3 has 17 residues.

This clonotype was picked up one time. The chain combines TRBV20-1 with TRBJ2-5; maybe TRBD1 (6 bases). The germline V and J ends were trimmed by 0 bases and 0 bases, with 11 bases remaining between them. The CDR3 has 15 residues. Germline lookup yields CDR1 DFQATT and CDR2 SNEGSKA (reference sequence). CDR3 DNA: TGCAGTGCTAGAGATCTAAGGGGGTACCAAGAGACCCAGTACTTC. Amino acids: CSARDLRGYQETQYF.

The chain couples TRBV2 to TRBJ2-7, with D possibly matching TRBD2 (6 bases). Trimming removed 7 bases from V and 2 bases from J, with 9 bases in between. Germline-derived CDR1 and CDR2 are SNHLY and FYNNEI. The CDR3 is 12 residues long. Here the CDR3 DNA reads TGTGCCAGCATAGGAGGGCCCTACGAGCAGTACTTC. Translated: CASIGGPYEQYF.

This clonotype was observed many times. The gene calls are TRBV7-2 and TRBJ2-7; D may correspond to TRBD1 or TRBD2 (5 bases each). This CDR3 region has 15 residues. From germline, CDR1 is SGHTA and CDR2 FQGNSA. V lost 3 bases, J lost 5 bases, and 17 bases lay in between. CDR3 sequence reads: CASSFMGRGDHEQYF. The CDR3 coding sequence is TGTGCCAGCAGCTTTATGGGCCGAGGGGACCACGAGCAGTACTTC.

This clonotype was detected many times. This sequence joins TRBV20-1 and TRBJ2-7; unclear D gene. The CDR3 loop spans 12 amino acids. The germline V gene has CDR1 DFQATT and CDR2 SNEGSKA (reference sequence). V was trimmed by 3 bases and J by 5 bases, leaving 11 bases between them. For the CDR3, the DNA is TGCAGTGCTAGTACTGGGTCCCACGAGCAGTACTTC. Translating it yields CSASTGSHEQYF.

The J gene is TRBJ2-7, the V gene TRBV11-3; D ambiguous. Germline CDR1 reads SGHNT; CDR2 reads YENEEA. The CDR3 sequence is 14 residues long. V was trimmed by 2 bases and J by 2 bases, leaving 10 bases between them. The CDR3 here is CASSLYNRPYEQYF. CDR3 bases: TGTGCCAGCAGCTTATATAACAGACCCTACGAGCAGTACTTC.